Below, 9 T cell receptor beta chains from the same sample are listed, as sequenced in a study of cytomegalovirus exposure and HLA in healthy donors. PCR was performed using 60 Vbeta and 13 Jbeta primers. Profiling relied on immunoSEQ multiplex PCR, and the TCRdb table lists in-frame clones only, not all of them. This sample's clone table lists about 39,000 clones. Sequencing was performed on PBMCs. These receptors all come from a male donor in good health and CMV-seronegative.

This chain connects TRBV6-1 to TRBJ1-5, with no clear D. This CDR3 contains 15 residues. V was clipped by 1 base and J by 7 bases, with 14 bases between them. Germline V gene lookup returns CDR1 MNHNS and CDR2 SASEGT. The CDR3 DNA reads as TGTGCCAGCAGTGAAGGCCTCGGGGAGAGACAGCCCCAGCATTTT. Translating it yields CASSEGLGERQPQHF.

The chain employs TRBV9 and TRBJ1-1; no clear D gene. The V gene lost 3 bases and the J gene lost 2 bases, with 11 bases spanning the gap. Per the germline V gene, CDR1 is SGDLS and CDR2 is YYNGEE. The CDR3 has 14 residues. The CDR3 coding sequence is TGTGCCAGCAGCGCGTACGGAGGAAACACTGAAGCTTTCTTT. It encodes CASSAYGGNTEAFF.

This chain connects TRBV11-2 to TRBJ2-7; 8 nucleotides match TRBD2. Germline CDR1 and CDR2: SGHAT and FQNNGV. V lost 5 bases and J lost 1; bases outside the gene matches: 7. CDR3 length equals 15 residues. Here the CDR3 reads CASSETSGFSYEQYF. The CDR3 DNA sequence: TGTGCCAGCAGCGAAACTAGCGGATTTTCCTACGAGCAGTACTTC.

The chain joins TRBV4-1 to TRBJ2-3; 9 nucleotides agree with TRBD2. The CDR3 runs 18 residues. Germline CDR1 MGHRA, CDR2 YSYEKL. J gave up 4 bases and V 4 bases, and 15 bases lay outside the gene matches. The CDR3 loop is CASSRPRVSGGKADTQYF. CDR3 bases: TGCGCCAGCAGCCGTCCGCGGGTCAGCGGGGGGAAGGCAGATACGCAGTATTTT.

The chain has TRBV14 and TRBJ2-3; tentative D call: TRBD1 (7 bases). V lost 5 bases and J 2 bases, leaving 17 bases between the germline ends. The germline CDR1 and CDR2 sequences are SGHDN and FVKESK. The CDR3 length is 16 residues. Written as DNA, the CDR3 is TGTGCCAGCAGCTTGCGACCCAGGGGGGACACAGATACGCAGTATTTT. Its protein is CASSLRPRGDTDTQYF. Combining the CDR3 with reference TRBV14 and TRBJ2-3 gives the whole variable domain EAGVTQFPSHSVIEKGQTVTLRCDPISGHDNLYWYRRVMGKEIKFLLHFVKESKQDESGMPNNRFLAERTGGTYSTLKVQPAELEDSGVYFCASSLRPRGDTDTQYFGPGTRLTVL.

The rearrangement joins TRBV7-8 to TRBJ2-7, with D perhaps matching TRBD2 (6 bases). Trimming removed 5 bases at V and 5 bases at J, with 19 bases between. The CDR3 loop spans 15 amino acids. The germline CDR1 and CDR2 sequences are SGHVS and FQNEAQ. This CDR3 reads CASSAYPSRDDEQYF. In nucleotides, the CDR3 is TGTGCCAGCAGCGCGTATCCCTCGCGGGACGACGAGCAGTACTTC.

The J gene is TRBJ1-4, the V gene TRBV7-2, with a tentative D call TRBD1 (6 bases). This CDR3 contains 14 residues. Germline assignment: CDR1 SGHTA and CDR2 FQGNSA. With 2 bases removed from V and 8 bases from J, the gap between germline ends came to 12 bases. CDR3 DNA sequence: TGTGCCAGCAGCTTAAGGGGGACACAAGAAAAACTGTTTTTT. Its translation: CASSLRGTQEKLFF. Together with reference TRBV7-2 and TRBJ1-4, the CDR3 gives the full variable domain: GAGVSQSPSNKVTEKGKDVELRCDPISGHTALYWYRQSLGQGLEFLIYFQGNSAPDKSGLPSDRFSAERTGGSVSTLTIQRTQQEDSAVYLCASSLRGTQEKLFFGSGTQLSVL.

V is TRBV11-2 and J is TRBJ2-3, with 7 bases identical to TRBD2. CDR1 and CDR2 (germline): SGHAT, FQNNGV. V lost 1 base, J lost 5 bases, and 6 bases stayed unmatched. The CDR3 is made up of 15 amino acids. The CDR3 coding sequence is TGTGCCAGCAGCTTAGGTGGGGGGAGGGGAGATACGCAGTATTTT. It translates to CASSLGGGRGDTQYF.

Comments on this clone: One end of the junction does not line up with germline, which may come from a read error. The same CDR3 is also encoded by other DNA sequences in this sample. The rearrangement joins TRBV18 to TRBJ1-6, with 11 positions matching TRBD1. CDR3 length: 15 residues. Germline V CDR1 and CDR2: KGHSH, LQKENI. CDR3 amino acids: CASSPGTGGNSPLHF. In nucleotides, the CDR3 is TGTGCCAGCTCTCCCGGGACAGGGGGTAATTCACCCCTTCACTTT.